Sequencing of this T cell receptor (beta chain) was carried out in a study of shared clonotypes between healthy human individuals. The V end was cut by 0 bases, the J end by 0 bases, with 9 bases between. This CDR3 has 15 amino acids. Germline CDR1 is SGHNT and CDR2 is YYREEE (reference sequence). Using 200 ng DNA, some 30,000 T cell genomes, the sorted-subset replicate PCRs were run. Repertoires were generated with immunoSEQ multiplex PCR, while TCRdb's copy carries only in-frame clones and drops some. This table holds hundreds of thousands of clones, about 90% found once. As defined, naive CD8 cells were CD45RO-negative and positively selected for CCR7, with terminally differentiated effector memory CD45RA+ cells excluded.

This receptor was taken from a man aged 25 to 40 in good health. The material sequenced was naive CD8+ T cells sorted from blood. The rearrangement uses TRBV5-4 and TRBJ1-1, with no clear D. The CDR3 protein is CASSLGGRLNTEAFF. The CDR3 nucleotides are TGTGCCAGCAGCTTGGGCGGGCGCCTGAACACTGAAGCTTTCTTT. Full variable domain (missing parts from reference TRBV5-4 and TRBJ1-1): ETGVTQSPTHLIKTRGQQVTLRCSSQSGHNTVSWYQQALGQGPQFIFQYYREEENGRGNFPPRFSGLQFPNYSSELNVNALELDDSALYLCASSLGGRLNTEAFFGQGTRLTVV.